A selection of T cell receptor beta chains follows, all from one sample in a study of early T cells in non-severe SARS-CoV-2 infection. TCRdb fed the 5' RACE reads into MiXCR, producing one record per CDR3 protein. The sample lists nearly 45,000 distinct CDR3 sequences; roughly a tenth were seen once. Source material: whole blood. All receptors come from an adult who was a healthcare worker with PCR-confirmed SARS-CoV-2 infection or an uninfected control (not recorded which). The conserved cysteine and the conserved F or W are not part of the CDR3 here. Each record gives: J gene, clone size, V gene, CDR3 protein. The size entry is marked missing in some rows and otherwise reads once, few, many or a size class.

J gene: TRBJ1-5; clone size: many; V gene: TRBV7-9; CDR3 protein: ASSLGSVRNQPQH
J gene: TRBJ1-5; clone size: medium-sized; V gene: TRBV9; CDR3 protein: ASSAGGTDNQPQH
J gene: TRBJ1-2; clone size: .; V gene: TRBV4-3; CDR3 protein: ASSPMGTGRYGYT
J gene: TRBJ2-7; clone size: many; V gene: TRBV18; CDR3 protein: ASSWEAEQY
J gene: TRBJ1-4; clone size: .; V gene: TRBV12-3/TRBV12-4; CDR3 protein: ASSPQGAGEKLF
J gene: TRBJ2-7; clone size: many; V gene: TRBV12-3/TRBV12-4; CDR3 protein: ASSLALRGSYEQY
J gene: TRBJ2-1; clone size: medium-sized; V gene: TRBV20-1; CDR3 protein: SAPDGTSSYNEQF
J gene: TRBJ1-4; clone size: .; V gene: TRBV9; CDR3 protein: ASSAGQGIAEKLF
J gene: TRBJ1-5; clone size: few; V gene: TRBV29-1; CDR3 protein: SVQTASNQPQH
J gene: TRBJ2-7; clone size: many; V gene: TRBV10-3; CDR3 protein: AIRNGGQANSYEQY
J gene: TRBJ2-5; clone size: many; V gene: TRBV12-3/TRBV12-4; CDR3 protein: ASRLGTSGQETQY
J gene: TRBJ2-7; clone size: many; V gene: TRBV2; CDR3 protein: ASSRGTGWYEQY
J gene: TRBJ1-2; clone size: .; V gene: TRBV11-2; CDR3 protein: ASSFNIYGYT
J gene: TRBJ1-1; clone size: .; V gene: TRBV7-2; CDR3 protein: ASSLGSGGTEAF
J gene: TRBJ2-2; clone size: medium-sized; V gene: TRBV6-5; CDR3 protein: ASSYGVNRFTGELF
J gene: TRBJ2-7; clone size: few; V gene: TRBV7-2; CDR3 protein: ASSLREGAKY
J gene: TRBJ2-5; clone size: many; V gene: TRBV20-1; CDR3 protein: SARDSGLAGVETQY
J gene: TRBJ1-3; clone size: many; V gene: TRBV7-2; CDR3 protein: ASRLLENPGNTIY
J gene: TRBJ1-6; clone size: many; V gene: TRBV18; CDR3 protein: ASTRQGVAFTPLH
J gene: TRBJ2-5; clone size: .; V gene: TRBV6-5; CDR3 protein: ASSYSTAWGPGGTQY
J gene: TRBJ1-2; clone size: few; V gene: TRBV10-3; CDR3 protein: AISDTSTTLGGGYT
J gene: TRBJ2-7; clone size: many; V gene: TRBV10-1; CDR3 protein: ASSLGPTFYEQY